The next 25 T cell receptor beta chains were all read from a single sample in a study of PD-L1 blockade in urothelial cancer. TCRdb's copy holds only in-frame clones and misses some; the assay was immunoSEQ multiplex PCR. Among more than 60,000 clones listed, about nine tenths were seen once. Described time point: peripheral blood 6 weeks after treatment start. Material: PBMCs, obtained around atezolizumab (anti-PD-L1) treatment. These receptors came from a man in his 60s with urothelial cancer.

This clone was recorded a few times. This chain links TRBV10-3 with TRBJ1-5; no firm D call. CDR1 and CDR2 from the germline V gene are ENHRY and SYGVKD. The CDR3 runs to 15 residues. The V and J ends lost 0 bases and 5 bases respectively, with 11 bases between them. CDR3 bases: TGTGCCATCAGTGAGTCCGCCAGACTTGATCAGCCCCAGCATTTT. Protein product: CAISESARLDQPQHF.

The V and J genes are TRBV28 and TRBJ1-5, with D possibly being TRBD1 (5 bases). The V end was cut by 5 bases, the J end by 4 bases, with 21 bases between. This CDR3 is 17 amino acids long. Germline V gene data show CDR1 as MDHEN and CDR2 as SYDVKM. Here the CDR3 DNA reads TGTGCCAGCAGTAGAGCGGGGGGGAGGGGAGGAAATCAGCCCCAGCATTTT. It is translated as CASSRAGGRGGNQPQHF.

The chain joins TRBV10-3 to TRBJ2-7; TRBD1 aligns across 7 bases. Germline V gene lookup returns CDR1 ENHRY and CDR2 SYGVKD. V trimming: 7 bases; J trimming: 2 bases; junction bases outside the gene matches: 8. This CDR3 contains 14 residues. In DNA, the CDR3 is TGTGCCATCACCAAACCGGGACAGCCCTACGAGCAGTACTTC. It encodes CAITKPGQPYEQYF.

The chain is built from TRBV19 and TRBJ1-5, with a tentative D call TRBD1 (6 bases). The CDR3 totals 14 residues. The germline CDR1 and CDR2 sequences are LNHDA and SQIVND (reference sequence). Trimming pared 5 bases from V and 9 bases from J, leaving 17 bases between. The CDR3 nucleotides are TGTGCCAGTAGTCGCGGGGGGCTCGAGGGGCCCCAGCATTTT. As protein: CASSRGGLEGPQHF.

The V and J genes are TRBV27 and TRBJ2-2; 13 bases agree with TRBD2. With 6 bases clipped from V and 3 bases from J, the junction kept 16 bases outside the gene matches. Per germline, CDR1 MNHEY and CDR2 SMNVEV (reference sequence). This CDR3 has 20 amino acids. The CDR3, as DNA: TGTGCCAGCAGGGGGCACAGTCGGACTAGCGGGAGTTTCTACACCGGGGAGCTGTTTTTT. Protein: CASRGHSRTSGSFYTGELFF.

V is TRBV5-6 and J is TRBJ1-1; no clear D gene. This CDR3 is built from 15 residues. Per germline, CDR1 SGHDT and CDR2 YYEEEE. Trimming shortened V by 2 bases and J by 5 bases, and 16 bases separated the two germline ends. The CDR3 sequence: CASSFLAFRGTEAFF. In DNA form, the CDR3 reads TGTGCCAGCAGCTTTCTGGCGTTCCGGGGAACTGAAGCTTTCTTT.

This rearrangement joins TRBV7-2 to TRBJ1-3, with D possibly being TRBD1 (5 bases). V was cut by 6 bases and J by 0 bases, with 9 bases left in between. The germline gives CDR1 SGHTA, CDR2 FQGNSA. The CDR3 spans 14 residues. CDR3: CASRGDYSGNTIYF. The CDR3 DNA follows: TGTGCCAGCAGGGGGGACTACTCTGGAAACACCATATATTTT.

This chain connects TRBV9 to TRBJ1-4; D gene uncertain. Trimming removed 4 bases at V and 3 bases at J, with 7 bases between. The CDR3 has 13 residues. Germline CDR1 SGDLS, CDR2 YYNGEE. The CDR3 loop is CASSPMSNEKLFF. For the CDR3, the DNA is TGTGCCAGCAGCCCTATGTCTAATGAAAAACTGTTTTTT.

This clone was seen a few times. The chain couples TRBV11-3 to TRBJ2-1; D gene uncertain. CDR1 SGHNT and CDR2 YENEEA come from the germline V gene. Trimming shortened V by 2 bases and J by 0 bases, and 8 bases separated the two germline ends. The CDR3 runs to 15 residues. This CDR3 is CASSLWASSYNEQFF. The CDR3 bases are TGTGCCAGCAGCTTATGGGCGTCCTCCTACAATGAGCAGTTCTTC.

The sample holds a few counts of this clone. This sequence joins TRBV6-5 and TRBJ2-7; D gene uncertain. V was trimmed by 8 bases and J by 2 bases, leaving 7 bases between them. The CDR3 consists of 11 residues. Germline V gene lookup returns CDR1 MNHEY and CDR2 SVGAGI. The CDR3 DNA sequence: TGTGCCAGCGGCACCCCCTACGAGCAGTACTTC. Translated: CASGTPYEQYF.

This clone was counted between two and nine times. DNA of the CDR3: TGTGCCAGCAGGCGGGGTGGGGAGAATCAGCCCCAGCATTTT. This sequence encodes CASRRGGENQPQHF. This chain links TRBV28 with TRBJ1-5; D not certain. The length of the CDR3 is 14 residues. Germline lookup yields CDR1 MDHEN and CDR2 SYDVKM. Trimming pared 6 bases from V and 4 bases from J, leaving 13 bases between.

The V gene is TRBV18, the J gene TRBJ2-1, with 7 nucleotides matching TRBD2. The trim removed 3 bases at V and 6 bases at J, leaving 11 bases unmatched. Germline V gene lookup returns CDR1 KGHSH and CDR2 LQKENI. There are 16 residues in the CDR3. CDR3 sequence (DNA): TGTGCCAGCTCACCTCTCTCGGCGGGAGTGGGCAATGAGCAGTTCTTC. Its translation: CASSPLSAGVGNEQFF. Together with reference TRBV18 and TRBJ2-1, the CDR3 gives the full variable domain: NAGVMQNPRHLVRRRGQEARLRCSPMKGHSHVYWYRQLPEEGLKFMVYLQKENIIDESGMPKERFSAEFPKEGPSILRIQQVVRGDSAAYFCASSPLSAGVGNEQFFGPGTRLTVL.

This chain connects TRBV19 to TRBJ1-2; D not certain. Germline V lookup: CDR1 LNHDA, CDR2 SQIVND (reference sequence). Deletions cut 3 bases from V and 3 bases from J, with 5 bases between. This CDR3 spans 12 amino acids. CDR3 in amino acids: CASSIGDYGYTF. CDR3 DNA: TGTGCCAGTAGTATCGGGGACTATGGCTACACCTTC.

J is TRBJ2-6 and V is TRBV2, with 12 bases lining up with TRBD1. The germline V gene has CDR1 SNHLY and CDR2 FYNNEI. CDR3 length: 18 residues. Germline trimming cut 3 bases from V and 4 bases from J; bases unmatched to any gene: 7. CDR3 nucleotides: TGTGCCAGCAGTGAGATGGGACAGGGGGCGCCCGGGGCCAACGTCCTGACTTTC. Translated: CASSEMGQGAPGANVLTF.

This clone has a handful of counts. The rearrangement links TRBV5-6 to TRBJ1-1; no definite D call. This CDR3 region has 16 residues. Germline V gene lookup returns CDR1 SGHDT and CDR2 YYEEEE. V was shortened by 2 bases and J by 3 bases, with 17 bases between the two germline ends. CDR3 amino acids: CASSFFIYGTDTEAFF. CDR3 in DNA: TGTGCCAGCAGCTTTTTCATTTACGGTACGGACACTGAAGCTTTCTTT. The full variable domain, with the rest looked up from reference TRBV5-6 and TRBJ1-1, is DAGVTQSPTHLIKTRGQQVTLRCSPKSGHDTVSWYQQALGQGPQFIFQYYEEEERQRGNFPDRFSGHQFPNYSSELNVNALLLGDSALYLCASSFFIYGTDTEAFFGQGTRLTVV.

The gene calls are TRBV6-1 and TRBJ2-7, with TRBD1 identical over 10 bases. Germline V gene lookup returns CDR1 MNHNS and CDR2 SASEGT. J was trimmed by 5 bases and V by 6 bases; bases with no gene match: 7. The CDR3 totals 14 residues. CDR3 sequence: CASRGDRGSHEQYF. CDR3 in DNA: TGTGCCAGCAGGGGGGACAGGGGATCCCACGAGCAGTACTTC.

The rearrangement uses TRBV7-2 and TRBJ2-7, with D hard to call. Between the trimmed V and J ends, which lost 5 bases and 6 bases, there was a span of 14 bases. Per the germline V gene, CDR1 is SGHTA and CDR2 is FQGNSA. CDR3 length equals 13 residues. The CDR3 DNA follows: TGTGCCAGCAGCCCCCTTGGTGCGAGCGAGCAGTACTTC. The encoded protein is CASSPLGASEQYF.

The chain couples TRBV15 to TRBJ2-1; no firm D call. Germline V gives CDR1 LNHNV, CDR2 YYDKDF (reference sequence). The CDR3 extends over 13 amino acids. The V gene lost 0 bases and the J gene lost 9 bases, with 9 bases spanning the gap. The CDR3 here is CATSRDSVSEQFF. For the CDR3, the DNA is TGTGCCACCAGCAGAGATTCAGTCAGTGAGCAGTTCTTC.

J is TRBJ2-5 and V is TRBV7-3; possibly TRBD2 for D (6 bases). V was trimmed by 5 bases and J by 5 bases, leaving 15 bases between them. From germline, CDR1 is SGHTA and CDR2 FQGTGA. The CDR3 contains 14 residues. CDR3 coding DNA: TGTGCCAGCAGCCTTCACGGGGGTGGCGAGACCCAGTACTTC. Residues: CASSLHGGGETQYF.

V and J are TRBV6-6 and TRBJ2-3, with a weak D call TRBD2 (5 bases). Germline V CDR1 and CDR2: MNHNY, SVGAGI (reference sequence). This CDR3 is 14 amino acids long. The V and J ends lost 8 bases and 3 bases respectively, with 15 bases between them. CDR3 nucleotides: TGTGCCAGCGGATTCGGCGGGTCGACAGATACGCAGTATTTT. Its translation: CASGFGGSTDTQYF.

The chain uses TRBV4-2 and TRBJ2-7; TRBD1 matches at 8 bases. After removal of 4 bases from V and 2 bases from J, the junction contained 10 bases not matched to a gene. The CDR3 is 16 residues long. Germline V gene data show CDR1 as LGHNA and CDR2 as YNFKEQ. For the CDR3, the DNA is TGTGCCAGCAGCCCCTACGGACAGGGCTCCCCCTACGAGCAGTACTTC. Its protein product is CASSPYGQGSPYEQYF.

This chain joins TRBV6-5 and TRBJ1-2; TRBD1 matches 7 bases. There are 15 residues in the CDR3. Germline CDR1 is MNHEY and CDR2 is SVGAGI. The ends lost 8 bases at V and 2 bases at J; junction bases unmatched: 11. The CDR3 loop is CASLPWSGQNYGYTF. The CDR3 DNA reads TGTGCCAGCCTTCCATGGTCGGGACAGAACTATGGCTACACCTTC.

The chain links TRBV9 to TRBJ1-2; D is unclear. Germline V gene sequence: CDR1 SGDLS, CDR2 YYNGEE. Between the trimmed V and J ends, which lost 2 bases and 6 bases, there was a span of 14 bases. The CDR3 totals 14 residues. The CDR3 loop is CASSVLNSLDGYTF. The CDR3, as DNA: TGTGCCAGCAGCGTCCTAAACTCTCTTGATGGCTACACCTTC.

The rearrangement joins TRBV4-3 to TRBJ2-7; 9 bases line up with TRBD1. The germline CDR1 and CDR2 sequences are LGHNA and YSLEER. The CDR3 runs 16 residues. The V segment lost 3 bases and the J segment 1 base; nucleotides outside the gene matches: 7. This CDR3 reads CASSQYGQGNSYEQYF. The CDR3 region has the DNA TGCGCCAGCAGCCAGTACGGACAGGGGAATTCCTACGAGCAGTACTTC.

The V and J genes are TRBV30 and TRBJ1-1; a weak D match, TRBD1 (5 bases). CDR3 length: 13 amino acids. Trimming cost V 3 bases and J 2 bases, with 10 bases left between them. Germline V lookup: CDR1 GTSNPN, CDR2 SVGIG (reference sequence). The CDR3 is CAWSDQGNTEAFF. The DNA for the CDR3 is TGTGCCTGGAGCGATCAGGGAAACACTGAAGCTTTCTTT.